This TCR beta chain emerged from a study of blood T cells in healthy people across ages. The study's findings and limits: Not knowing donor CMV status may have confounded expanded clonotype changes.

In the case of this clonotype: Its antigen remains unknown.

The V gene end was trimmed by 0 bases and the J gene end by 5 bases; junction bases not matched to a gene: 5. CDR1 and CDR2 (germline): DFQATT, SNEGSKA (reference sequence). This CDR3 has 15 amino acids. Next came a second PCR, run for about 7 to 12 cycles, which used a sample-barcoded 5' primer along with a J-beta primer mix. TCRdb passed the 5' RACE reads through MiXCR, listing each CDR3 protein once. The sample consists of about 1.5 million distinct CDR3 sequences, roughly 43% of them appearing once. Sequencing used blood. The source is a young woman in good health. This chain joins TRBV20-1 and TRBJ2-1; 9 bases agree with TRBD2. The DNA for the CDR3 is TGCAGTGCTAGAGATCAGGCTAGCGGGAACAATGAGCAGTTCTTC. It yields the protein CSARDQASGNNEQFF.